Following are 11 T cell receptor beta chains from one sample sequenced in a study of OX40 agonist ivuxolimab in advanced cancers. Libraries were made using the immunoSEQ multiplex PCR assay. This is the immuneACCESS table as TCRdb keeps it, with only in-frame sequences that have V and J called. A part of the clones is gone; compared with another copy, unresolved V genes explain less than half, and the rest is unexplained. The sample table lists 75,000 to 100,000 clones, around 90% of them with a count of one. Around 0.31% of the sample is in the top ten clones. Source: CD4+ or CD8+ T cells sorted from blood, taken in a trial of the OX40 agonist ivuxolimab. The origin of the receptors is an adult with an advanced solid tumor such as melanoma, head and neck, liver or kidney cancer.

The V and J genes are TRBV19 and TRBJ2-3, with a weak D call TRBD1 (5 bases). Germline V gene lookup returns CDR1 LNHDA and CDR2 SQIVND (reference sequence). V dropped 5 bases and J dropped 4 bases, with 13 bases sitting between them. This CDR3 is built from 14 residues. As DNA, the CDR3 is TGTGCCAGTAGTCTCAGGGTTGCGGCAGATACGCAGTATTTT. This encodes CASSLRVAADTQYF. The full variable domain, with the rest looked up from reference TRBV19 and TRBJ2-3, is DGGITQSPKYLFRKEGQNVTLSCEQNLNHDAMYWYRQDPGQGLRLIYYSQIVNDFQKGDIAEGYSVSREKKESFPLTVTSAQKNPTAFYLCASSLRVAADTQYFGPGTRLTVL.

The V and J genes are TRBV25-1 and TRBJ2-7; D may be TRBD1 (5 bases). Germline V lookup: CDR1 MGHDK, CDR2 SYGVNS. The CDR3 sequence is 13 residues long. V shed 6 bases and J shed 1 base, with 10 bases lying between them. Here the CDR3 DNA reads TGTGCCAGCAGGACCCCAGGGTCCTACGAGCAGTACTTC. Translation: CASRTPGSYEQYF.

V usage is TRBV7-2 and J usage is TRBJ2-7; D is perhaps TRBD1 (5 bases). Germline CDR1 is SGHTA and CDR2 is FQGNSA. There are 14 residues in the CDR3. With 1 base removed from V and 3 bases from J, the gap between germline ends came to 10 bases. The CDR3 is CASSLVARDYEQYF. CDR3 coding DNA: TGTGCCAGCAGCTTAGTGGCCAGGGACTACGAGCAGTACTTC. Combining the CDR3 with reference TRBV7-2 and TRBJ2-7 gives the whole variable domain GAGVSQSPSNKVTEKGKDVELRCDPISGHTALYWYRQSLGQGLEFLIYFQGNSAPDKSGLPSDRFSAERTGGSVSTLTIQRTQQEDSAVYLCASSLVARDYEQYFGPGTRLTVT.

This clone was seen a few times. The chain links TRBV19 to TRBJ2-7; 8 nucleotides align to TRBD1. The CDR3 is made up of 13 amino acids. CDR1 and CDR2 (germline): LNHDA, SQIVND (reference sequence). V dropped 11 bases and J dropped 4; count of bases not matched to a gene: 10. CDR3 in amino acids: CAAKTGQEYEQYF. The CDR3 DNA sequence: TGTGCCGCTAAGACGGGACAGGAATACGAGCAGTACTTC.

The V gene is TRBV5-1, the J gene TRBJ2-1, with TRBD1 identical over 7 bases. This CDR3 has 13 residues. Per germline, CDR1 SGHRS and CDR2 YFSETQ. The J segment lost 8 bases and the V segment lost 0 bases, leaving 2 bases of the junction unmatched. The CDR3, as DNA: TGCGCCAGCAGCTTGGAGACAGGGTATGAGCAGTTCTTC. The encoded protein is CASSLETGYEQFF.

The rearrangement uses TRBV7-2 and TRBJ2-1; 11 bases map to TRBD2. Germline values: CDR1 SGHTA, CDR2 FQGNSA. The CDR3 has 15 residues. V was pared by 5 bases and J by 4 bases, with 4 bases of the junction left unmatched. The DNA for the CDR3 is TGTGCCAGCAGCCGGGGGACTAGCGGTTACAATGAGCAGTTCTTC. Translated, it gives CASSRGTSGYNEQFF.

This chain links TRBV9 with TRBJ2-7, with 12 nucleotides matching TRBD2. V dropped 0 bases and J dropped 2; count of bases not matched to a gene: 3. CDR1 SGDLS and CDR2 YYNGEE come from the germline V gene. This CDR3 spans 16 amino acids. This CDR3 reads CASSVGLAGGPYEQYF. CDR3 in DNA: TGTGCCAGCAGCGTAGGGCTAGCGGGAGGGCCCTACGAGCAGTACTTC. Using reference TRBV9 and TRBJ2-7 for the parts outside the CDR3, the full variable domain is DSGVTQTPKHLITATGQRVTLRCSPRSGDLSVYWYQQSLDQGLQFLIQYYNGEERAKGNILERFSAQQFPDLHSELNLSSLELGDSALYFCASSVGLAGGPYEQYFGPGTRLTVT.

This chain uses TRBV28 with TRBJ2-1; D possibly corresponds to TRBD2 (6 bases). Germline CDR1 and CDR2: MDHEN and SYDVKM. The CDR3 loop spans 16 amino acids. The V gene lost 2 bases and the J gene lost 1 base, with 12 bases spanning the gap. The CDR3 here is CASSLVARGSYNEQFF. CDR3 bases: TGTGCCAGCAGTTTAGTTGCGCGGGGATCCTACAATGAGCAGTTCTTC. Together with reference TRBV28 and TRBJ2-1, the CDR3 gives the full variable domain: DVKVTQSSRYLVKRTGEKVFLECVQDMDHENMFWYRQDPGLGLRLIYFSYDVKMKEKGDIPEGYSVSREKKERFSLILESASTNQTSMYLCASSLVARGSYNEQFFGPGTRLTVL.

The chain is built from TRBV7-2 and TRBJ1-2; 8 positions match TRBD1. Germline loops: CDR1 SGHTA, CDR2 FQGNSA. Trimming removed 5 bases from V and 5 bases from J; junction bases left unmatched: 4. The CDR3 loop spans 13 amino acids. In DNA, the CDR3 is TGTGCCAGCAGCCGCGGACAGGGTTATGGCTACACCTTC. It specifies CASSRGQGYGYTF.

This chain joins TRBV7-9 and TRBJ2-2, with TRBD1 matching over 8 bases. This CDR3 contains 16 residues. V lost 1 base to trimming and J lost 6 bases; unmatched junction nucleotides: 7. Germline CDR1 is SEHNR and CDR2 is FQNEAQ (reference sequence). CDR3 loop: CASSLVGTGAAGELFF. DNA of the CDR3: TGTGCCAGCAGCTTAGTAGGGACAGGAGCTGCCGGGGAGCTGTTTTTT.

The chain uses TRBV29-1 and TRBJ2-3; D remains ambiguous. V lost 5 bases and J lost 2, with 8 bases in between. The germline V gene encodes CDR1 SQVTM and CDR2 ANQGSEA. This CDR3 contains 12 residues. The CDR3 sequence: CSVKSITDTQYF. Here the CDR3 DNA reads TGCAGCGTTAAAAGCATCACAGATACGCAGTATTTT.